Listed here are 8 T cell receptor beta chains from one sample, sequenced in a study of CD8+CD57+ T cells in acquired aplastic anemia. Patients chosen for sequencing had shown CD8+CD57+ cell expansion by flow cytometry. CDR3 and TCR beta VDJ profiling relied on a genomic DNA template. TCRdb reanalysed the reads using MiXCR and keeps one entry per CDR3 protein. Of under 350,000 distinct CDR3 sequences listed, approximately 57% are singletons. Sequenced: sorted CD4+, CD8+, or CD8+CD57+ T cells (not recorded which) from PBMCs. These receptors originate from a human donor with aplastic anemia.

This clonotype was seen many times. In DNA form, the CDR3 reads TGTGCCAGCAGCTTCGGGACAGGGGAGAGGAATGAGCAGTTCTTC. It is translated as CASSFGTGERNEQFF. V and J are TRBV7-8 and TRBJ2-1, with TRBD1 matching over 10 bases. Germline V lookup: CDR1 SGHVS, CDR2 FQNEAQ. There are 15 residues in the CDR3. Unmatched junction bases numbered 6, after V lost 3 bases and J lost 7 bases.

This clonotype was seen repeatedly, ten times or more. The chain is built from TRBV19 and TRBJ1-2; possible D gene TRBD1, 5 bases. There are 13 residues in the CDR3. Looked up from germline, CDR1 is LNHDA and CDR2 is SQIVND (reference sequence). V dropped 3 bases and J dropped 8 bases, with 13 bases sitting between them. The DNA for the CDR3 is TGTGCCAGTAGTATGTTAGGGGTGGAGGGCTACACCTTC. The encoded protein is CASSMLGVEGYTF.

This CDR3 is CASQVGTQYF. CDR3 nucleotide sequence: TGTGCCAGCCAGGTCGGGACCCAGTACTTC. The chain links TRBV7-3 to TRBJ2-5; D not resolved. The V and J ends lost 8 bases and 7 bases respectively, with 8 bases between them. CDR3 length equals 10 residues. Germline CDR1 SGHTA, CDR2 FQGTGA.

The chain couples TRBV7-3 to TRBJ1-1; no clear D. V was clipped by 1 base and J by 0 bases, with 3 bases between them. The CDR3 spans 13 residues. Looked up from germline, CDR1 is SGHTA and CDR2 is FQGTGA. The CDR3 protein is CASSLNVNTEAFF. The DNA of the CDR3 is TGTGCCAGCAGCTTAAATGTGAACACTGAAGCTTTCTTT.

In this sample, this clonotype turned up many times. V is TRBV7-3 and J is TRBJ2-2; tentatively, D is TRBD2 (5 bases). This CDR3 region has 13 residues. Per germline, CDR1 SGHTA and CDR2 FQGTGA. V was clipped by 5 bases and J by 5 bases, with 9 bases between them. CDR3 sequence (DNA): TGTGCCAGCAGCGCTACTAGAACCGGGGAGCTGTTTTTT. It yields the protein CASSATRTGELFF.

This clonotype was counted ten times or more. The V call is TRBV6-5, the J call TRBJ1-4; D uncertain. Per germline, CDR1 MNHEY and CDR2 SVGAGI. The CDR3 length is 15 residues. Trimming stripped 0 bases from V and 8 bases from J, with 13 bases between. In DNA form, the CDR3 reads TGTGCCAGCAGTTACTCTCCAGGAATAAGGGAAAAACTGTTTTTT. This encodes CASSYSPGIREKLFF.

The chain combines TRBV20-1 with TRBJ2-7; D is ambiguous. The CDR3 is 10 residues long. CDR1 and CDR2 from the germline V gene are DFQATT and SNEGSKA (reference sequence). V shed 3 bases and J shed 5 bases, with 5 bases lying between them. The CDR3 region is CSASFDEQYF. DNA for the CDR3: TGCAGTGCTAGTTTCGACGAGCAGTACTTC.

This CDR3 is CSARQGGAYGYTF. CDR3 DNA: TGCAGTGCCAGACAGGGAGGGGCCTATGGCTACACCTTC. J is TRBJ1-2 and V is TRBV20-1; TRBD1 matches 7 bases. V gave up 6 bases and J gave up 4 bases; unmatched junction bases: 8. CDR3 length equals 13 residues. Germline loops: CDR1 DFQATT, CDR2 SNEGSKA (reference sequence).